These 21 T cell receptor beta chains were all obtained from the same sample, sequenced in a study of blood T cells in healthy people across ages. The second PCR ran about 6 to 12 cycles with a sample-barcoded 5' primer and J-beta primers. TCRdb recomputed calls from the 5' RACE reads with MiXCR, one row per CDR3 protein. The sample lists around 700,000 distinct CDR3 sequences, 25% occurring once. This sample also belongs to another study, concerning T cells of mothers and their children.

The sample was blood. These receptors were taken from a boy younger than 18 in good health.

In this sample, this clonotype turned up many times. One junction end disagrees with the germline gene, perhaps due to a read error. The genes are TRBV7-3 and TRBJ2-2; tentative D call: TRBD2 (5 bases). Germline V gene data show CDR1 as SGHTA and CDR2 as FQGTGA. The length of the CDR3 is 14 residues. This chain's CDR3 is CASSPQRNSGELFF. The CDR3 DNA sequence: TGTGCCAGCAGCCCACAGCGGAACTCCGGGGAGCTGTTTTTT.

The genes are TRBV29-1 and TRBJ2-3; 11 nucleotides agree with TRBD2. The CDR3 loop spans 14 amino acids. With 4 bases clipped from V and 3 bases from J, the junction kept 3 bases outside the gene matches. Germline V gene lookup returns CDR1 SQVTM and CDR2 ANQGSEA. The CDR3 region is CSVVASGRTDTQYF. CDR3 DNA sequence: TGCAGCGTTGTGGCTAGCGGGAGGACAGATACGCAGTATTTT.

The genes are TRBV18 and TRBJ2-1; 7 bases map to TRBD1. CDR1 and CDR2 (germline): KGHSH, LQKENI. J lost 0 bases, V lost 3 bases, and 8 bases had no gene match. This CDR3 spans 17 amino acids. The CDR3 DNA sequence: TGTGCCAGCTCACCCAACAGGGGACAGAGCTCCTACAATGAGCAGTTCTTC. Translation gives CASSPNRGQSSYNEQFF.

V usage is TRBV4-1 and J usage is TRBJ2-1; D remains ambiguous. V lost 2 bases, J lost 3 bases, and 5 bases lay in between. Germline V gene data show CDR1 as MGHRA and CDR2 as YSYEKL. CDR3 length: 13 amino acids. This CDR3 is CASSQLLYNEQFF. In DNA, the CDR3 is TGCGCCAGCAGCCAATTACTCTACAATGAGCAGTTCTTC.

This clonotype turned up a few times. The genes are TRBV4-3 and TRBJ2-1; tentative D call: TRBD1 (5 bases). Trimming cost V 4 bases and J 0 bases, with 10 bases left between them. This CDR3 contains 15 residues. Germline CDR1 is LGHNA and CDR2 is YSLEER. The CDR3 DNA sequence: TGCGCCAGCAGCCTCCACAGGAGCTCCTACAATGAGCAGTTCTTC. Its translation is CASSLHRSSYNEQFF.

The table lists this clonotype with a few counts. This chain uses TRBV10-3 with TRBJ1-1; D may be TRBD1 (5 bases). Germline V CDR1 and CDR2: ENHRY, SYGVKD. V was clipped by 4 bases and J by 3 bases, with 12 bases between them. The CDR3 has 14 residues. DNA for the CDR3: TGTGCCATCAGTGTAGGGGTACAGGACACTGAAGCTTTCTTT. Translated: CAISVGVQDTEAFF.

This clonotype was seen more than once but under ten times. The chain has TRBV6-5 and TRBJ1-2; D is uncertain. CDR3 length equals 15 residues. Germline values: CDR1 MNHEY, CDR2 SVGAGI. V lost 0 bases and J 2 bases, leaving 10 bases between the germline ends. CDR3 loop: CASSYSVEGNYGYTF. The CDR3 nucleotides read TGTGCCAGCAGTTACTCCGTGGAAGGGAACTATGGCTACACCTTC.

The rearrangement joins TRBV15 to TRBJ1-5; 7 bases match TRBD1. This CDR3 is 16 amino acids long. Looked up from germline, CDR1 is LNHNV and CDR2 is YYDKDF (reference sequence). J lost 5 bases, V lost 3 bases, and 10 bases had no gene match. The CDR3 protein is CATSSSQGLEYQPQHF. The CDR3 DNA reads as TGTGCCACCAGCAGTTCACAGGGGTTGGAGTATCAGCCCCAGCATTTT.

The rearrangement joins TRBV20-1 to TRBJ1-2; D is ambiguous. The CDR3 spans 14 residues. Germline V gene data show CDR1 as DFQATT and CDR2 as SNEGSKA (reference sequence). V shed 3 bases and J shed 8 bases, with 19 bases lying between them. Here the CDR3 DNA reads TGCAGTGCTAGTATGGTCGGGCTGACGGGGGGCTACACCTTC. As protein: CSASMVGLTGGYTF.

This clonotype was seen a handful of times. The V gene is TRBV6-6, the J gene TRBJ2-5, with unresolved D. The J call may be incorrect, as the DNA end agrees better with TRBJ2-7. Germline V gives CDR1 MNHNY, CDR2 SVGAGI (reference sequence). This CDR3 comprises 14 residues. The CDR3 DNA follows: TGTGCCAGCAGTTATCCTCAAGCTTCCTACGAGCAGTACTTC. Protein sequence: CASSYPQASYEQYF.

The CDR3 spells CASSGGWGLSGNTIYF. CDR3 bases: TGTGCCAGCAGCGGGGGCTGGGGGCTTTCTGGAAACACCATATATTTT. The chain recombines TRBV12-3 or TRBV12-4 with TRBJ1-3, with TRBD1 as a possible D gene (6 bases). Trimming removed 6 bases from V and 1 base from J, with 16 bases in between. CDR3 length: 16 amino acids.

The chain employs TRBV6-6 and TRBJ1-6; the D is unclear. V was clipped by 2 bases and J by 7 bases, with 9 bases between them. The length of the CDR3 is 14 residues. Germline values: CDR1 MNHNY, CDR2 SVGAGI (reference sequence). The CDR3 region is CASSYQKANSPLHF. CDR3 DNA sequence: TGTGCCAGCAGTTACCAGAAGGCGAATTCACCCCTCCACTTT.

This clonotype came up a few times. The rearrangement uses TRBV9 and TRBJ1-1, with D possibly matching TRBD1 (5 bases). Germline CDR1 SGDLS, CDR2 YYNGEE. V was trimmed by 0 bases and J by 9 bases, leaving 12 bases between them. This CDR3 comprises 13 residues. The CDR3 region is CASSVDGMDKAFF. CDR3 bases: TGTGCCAGCAGCGTAGACGGAATGGACAAAGCTTTCTTT.

There are a few counts of this clonotype. This chain uses TRBV29-1 with TRBJ2-1, with D possibly matching TRBD1 (5 bases). Germline values: CDR1 SQVTM, CDR2 ANQGSEA. The V end lost 7 bases, the J end lost 3 bases, and 13 bases lay between the germline ends. The CDR3 sequence is 13 residues long. The CDR3 loop reads CSALGLNYNEQFF. In nucleotides, the CDR3 is TGCAGCGCCTTGGGGCTTAACTACAATGAGCAGTTCTTC.

The chain has TRBV25-1 and TRBJ1-5, with D unclear. There are 14 residues in the CDR3. Germline V gene sequence: CDR1 MGHDK, CDR2 SYGVNS. The ends were cut back, 2 bases at V and 3 bases at J, with 8 bases in the middle. This CDR3 is CASSEGRYNQPQHF. Written as DNA, the CDR3 is TGTGCCAGCAGTGAAGGACGGTACAATCAGCCCCAGCATTTT.

CDR3 protein: CAISDTLGRGVQSSYNEQFF. The CDR3 DNA reads as TGTGCCATCAGTGACACCCTTGGGCGGGGGGTCCAAAGCTCCTACAATGAGCAGTTCTTC. J is TRBJ2-1 and V is TRBV10-3; the match to TRBD2 covers 8 bases. Germline V lookup: CDR1 ENHRY, CDR2 SYGVKD. The trim removed 3 bases at V and 0 bases at J, leaving 16 bases unmatched. This CDR3 is built from 20 residues.

CDR3 nucleotides: TGTGCCAGCAGCTTAGTACACGGGGAAGGCACTGAAGCTTTCTTT. As protein: CASSLVHGEGTEAFF. This chain connects TRBV11-2 to TRBJ1-1, with D unclear. Germline V gene lookup returns CDR1 SGHAT and CDR2 FQNNGV. CDR3 length: 15 residues. V lost 1 base, J lost 4 bases, and 13 bases lay in between.

This chain links TRBV3-1 with TRBJ2-5, with D unresolved. V was trimmed by 4 bases and J by 2 bases, leaving 14 bases between them. The CDR3 length is 15 residues. Germline lookup yields CDR1 LGHDT and CDR2 YNNKEL (reference sequence). Here the CDR3 reads CASSLLDLPQETQYF. The DNA for the CDR3 is TGTGCCAGCAGCCTGTTGGATTTACCGCAAGAGACCCAGTACTTC.

The V and J genes are TRBV12-3 or TRBV12-4 and TRBJ2-7; D possibly corresponds to TRBD2 (6 bases). The V end was cut by 2 bases, the J end by 2 bases, with 13 bases between. The CDR3 has 15 residues. This CDR3 reads CASSLLRGLPYEQYF. CDR3 sequence (DNA): TGTGCCAGCAGTTTACTTCGGGGACTCCCCTACGAGCAGTACTTC.

The chain carries TRBV29-1 and TRBJ2-5; D unresolved. The DNA end is more similar to TRBJ2-1, so the J call may be wrong. The CDR3 contains 14 residues. CDR1 and CDR2 (germline): SQVTM, ANQGSEA. CDR3 DNA sequence: TGCAGCGTTGAACCCATGTCGAGTAGGAATGAGCAGTTCTTC. It encodes CSVEPMSSRNEQFF.

The rearrangement uses TRBV12-3 or TRBV12-4 and TRBJ2-1; D is possibly TRBD2 (5 bases). Between the trimmed V and J ends, which lost 3 bases and 2 bases, there was a span of 11 bases. CDR3 length: 15 amino acids. The CDR3 spells CASSLRAETYNEQFF. DNA for the CDR3: TGTGCCAGCAGTTTGAGAGCGGAGACCTACAATGAGCAGTTCTTC.